The 29 T cell receptor beta chains listed next were all sequenced from one sample in a study of early stage breast cancer tumors. Repertoires were generated with immunoSEQ multiplex PCR, while TCRdb's copy carries only in-frame clones and drops some. The sample has over 7,500 clones, 64% seen once. The sequencing input was breast tumor tissue. The receptors come from a person aged 60 to 70 with breast cancer.

This clone was seen more than once but under ten times. The chain links TRBV28 to TRBJ1-5, with a tentative D call TRBD1 (5 bases). V was trimmed by 1 base and J by 7 bases, leaving 14 bases between them. This CDR3 region has 15 residues. Looked up from germline, CDR1 is MDHEN and CDR2 is SYDVKM. The CDR3, as DNA: TGTGCCAGCAGTTTATATCTCGGAAGGGGCCAGCCCCAGCATTTT. It translates to CASSLYLGRGQPQHF.

This chain links TRBV19 with TRBJ2-3; D is unclear. The germline CDR1 and CDR2 sequences are LNHDA and SQIVND (reference sequence). This CDR3 comprises 12 residues. The chain's CDR3 is CGSRGRTDTQYF. In DNA form, the CDR3 reads TGTGGCTCGCGAGGTCGCACAGATACGCAGTATTTT. Based on the CDR3 plus reference TRBV19 and TRBJ2-3, the full variable domain is DGGITQSPKYLFRKEGQNVTLSCEQNLNHDAMYWYRQDPGQGLRLIYYSQIVNDFQKGDIAEGYSVSREKKESFPLTVTSAQKNPTAFYLCGSRGRTDTQYFGPGTRLTVL.

The rearrangement uses TRBV18 and TRBJ1-5; a weak D match, TRBD1 (5 bases). In germline, CDR1 is KGHSH, CDR2 LQKENI. Trimming removed 2 bases from V and 6 bases from J, with 20 bases in between. The CDR3 has 17 residues. The CDR3 bases are TGTGCCAGCTCACCAAATGATGTGATGGGGCCAGGTCAGCCCCAGCATTTT. Protein product: CASSPNDVMGPGQPQHF.

This clone was found once. This same CDR3 is encoded by further DNA sequences in the sample. The chain recombines TRBV19 with TRBJ2-5; weak D call: TRBD1 (6 bases). The V and J ends lost 10 bases and 4 bases respectively, with 13 bases between them. Germline V gene lookup returns CDR1 LNHDA and CDR2 SQIVND (reference sequence). This CDR3 contains 12 residues. The CDR3 DNA follows: TGTGCCACGAGACAGGCTGGAGAGACCCAGTACTTC. Translating gives CATRQAGETQYF.

V is TRBV5-1 and J is TRBJ2-5; weak D call: TRBD1 (6 bases). Trimming left V 1 base short and J 5 bases short, with 9 bases between. Germline V gene lookup returns CDR1 SGHRS and CDR2 YFSETQ. CDR3 length equals 13 residues. This CDR3 reads CASSLRDRETQYF. CDR3 nucleotide sequence: TGCGCCAGCAGCTTGCGTGACAGGGAGACCCAGTACTTC.

The chain joins TRBV6-4 to TRBJ1-1; 8 bases fit TRBD1. The CDR3 length is 13 residues. Germline V gene data show CDR1 as MRHNA and CDR2 as SNTAGT. V was clipped by 4 bases and J by 7 bases; unmatched bases: 5. The CDR3 nucleotides are TGTGCCAGCAGTGCCGACAGGGGTCTTGAAGCTTTCTTT. As protein: CASSADRGLEAFF.

The chain couples TRBV19 to TRBJ1-5, with a possible D match to TRBD1 (5 bases). This CDR3 contains 14 residues. The V gene's germline CDR1 is LNHDA and CDR2 SQIVND (reference sequence). Trimming pared 3 bases from V and 3 bases from J, leaving 9 bases between. CDR3 nucleotides: TGTGCCAGTAGTATGACAGTTCTCAATCAGCCCCAGCATTTT. Protein sequence: CASSMTVLNQPQHF.

The chain carries TRBV28 and TRBJ2-7; the D gene is possibly TRBD2 (6 bases). The CDR3 has 16 amino acids. The germline CDR1 and CDR2 sequences are MDHEN and SYDVKM. With 3 bases removed from V and 1 base from J, the gap between germline ends came to 16 bases. CDR3 DNA sequence: TGTGCCAGCAGTTTCAGACTAGACAGCGTTTCCTACGAGCAGTACTTC. As protein: CASSFRLDSVSYEQYF.

Only a few counts were recorded for this clone. DNA of the CDR3: TGTGCCGCGCTGGCGGGATCGGGCACAGATACGCAGTATTTT. Protein product: CAALAGSGTDTQYF. This chain links TRBV28 with TRBJ2-3; a weak D match, TRBD2 (6 bases). V dropped 11 bases and J dropped 1 base, with 16 bases sitting between them. CDR1 is MDHEN and CDR2 is SYDVKM in the germline V gene. The CDR3 extends over 14 amino acids.

The rearrangement joins TRBV28 to TRBJ1-2, with D maybe TRBD1 (5 bases). The V gene's germline CDR1 is MDHEN and CDR2 SYDVKM. The ends were cut back, 6 bases at V and 6 bases at J, with 11 bases in the middle. The CDR3 sequence is 12 residues long. The chain's CDR3 is CASRSGWDGYTF. The CDR3 DNA reads TGTGCCAGCAGGTCAGGGTGGGATGGCTACACCTTC.

The rearrangement joins TRBV5-6 to TRBJ2-2; weak D call: TRBD1 (6 bases). With 0 bases removed from V and 3 bases from J, the gap between germline ends came to 12 bases. The CDR3 is 16 residues long. CDR1 is SGHDT and CDR2 is YYEEEE in the germline V gene. This CDR3 is CASSLVGGAYTGELFF. CDR3 nucleotide sequence: TGTGCCAGCAGCTTGGTTGGGGGCGCGTACACCGGGGAGCTGTTTTTT.

This chain joins TRBV27 and TRBJ2-3; D is unclear. V was shortened by 2 bases and J by 0 bases, with 9 bases between the two germline ends. This CDR3 region has 15 residues. Germline V gives CDR1 MNHEY, CDR2 SMNVEV (reference sequence). The CDR3 reads CASSLGATSTDTQYF. The DNA of the CDR3 is TGTGCCAGCAGTTTAGGAGCGACTAGCACAGATACGCAGTATTTT.

As DNA, the CDR3 is TGTGCCAGCAGTGAGTTAGGGGGTACGGATGAAAAACTGTTTTTT. Translating gives CASSELGGTDEKLFF. The rearrangement uses TRBV6-1 and TRBJ1-4, with D maybe TRBD1 (6 bases). CDR1 is MNHNS and CDR2 is SASEGT in the germline V gene. The V end lost 3 bases, the J end lost 6 bases, and 14 bases lay between the germline ends. The CDR3 extends over 15 amino acids.

The genes are TRBV2 and TRBJ2-1; D possibly matches TRBD1 or TRBD2 (5 bases each). The CDR3 length is 14 residues. The V gene's germline CDR1 is SNHLY and CDR2 FYNNEI. Trimming took off 7 bases at V and 2 bases at J, with 12 bases between the two ends. For the CDR3, the DNA is TGTGCCAGCAAACGGCAGGGAGCCTACAATGAGCAGTTCTTC. Amino acid sequence: CASKRQGAYNEQFF.

This chain joins TRBV6-6 and TRBJ2-3; tentative D call: TRBD2 (5 bases). Germline loops: CDR1 MNHNY, CDR2 SVGAGI (reference sequence). The CDR3 has 14 residues. Trimming pared 5 bases from V and 8 bases from J, leaving 17 bases between. In DNA, the CDR3 is TGTGCCAGCAGTGGCCGAAGGGAGAACCCTACGCAGTATTTT. Translation gives CASSGRRENPTQYF.

The chain is built from TRBV29-1 and TRBJ1-2, with a tentative D call TRBD1 (5 bases). The CDR3 sequence is 11 residues long. V was shortened by 6 bases and J by 10 bases, with 15 bases between the two germline ends. Germline CDR1 is SQVTM and CDR2 is ANQGSEA. DNA of the CDR3: TGCAGCGTGGGGTGGGGACGATACTACACCTTC. It encodes CSVGWGRYYTF.

This clone was recorded once. CDR3 region: CASSAISADEQFF. The CDR3, as DNA: TGTGCCAGCAGCGCCATTAGCGCAGATGAGCAGTTCTTC. The rearrangement joins TRBV7-2 to TRBJ2-1, with D maybe TRBD2 (5 bases). There are 13 residues in the CDR3. Germline CDR1 and CDR2: SGHTA and FQGNSA. The V gene lost 5 bases and the J gene lost 8 bases, with 13 bases spanning the gap.

This clone was observed a few times. The chain combines TRBV29-1 with TRBJ1-2; D uncertain. V dropped 4 bases and J dropped 3 bases, with 6 bases sitting between them. In germline, CDR1 is SQVTM, CDR2 ANQGSEA. CDR3 size: 11 residues. CDR3 loop: CSVGEDYGYTF. The CDR3 bases are TGCAGCGTTGGGGAGGACTATGGCTACACCTTC.

By its share, this clone is large (0.1 to 1%). J is TRBJ1-2 and V is TRBV6-4; 7 bases line up with TRBD1. Trimming took 2 bases from V and 8 from J; bases not matched to a gene: 11. CDR3 length: 15 residues. The germline gives CDR1 MRHNA, CDR2 SNTAGT. CDR3 protein: CASSDTGEPSGGYTF. CDR3 coding DNA: TGTGCCAGCAGTGACACAGGGGAACCTTCTGGGGGCTACACCTTC.

Details on this clone: Other DNA sequences within the sample encode an identical CDR3. CDR3 amino acids: CASRRAGVRTDTQYF. CDR3 nucleotides: TGTGCCTCGAGACGAGCGGGAGTTCGCACAGATACGCAGTATTTT. This rearrangement joins TRBV2 to TRBJ2-3; 8 nucleotides align to TRBD2. V lost 11 bases to trimming and J lost 1 base; unmatched junction nucleotides: 11. Germline V gene lookup returns CDR1 SNHLY and CDR2 FYNNEI. This CDR3 spans 15 amino acids. The full variable domain, completed using reference TRBV2 and TRBJ2-3, is EPEVTQTPSHQVTQMGQEVILRCVPISNHLYFYWYRQILGQKVEFLVSFYNNEISEKSEIFDDQFSVERPDGSNFTLKIRSTKLEDSAMYFCASRRAGVRTDTQYFGPGTRLTVL.

Comments on this clone: The same CDR3 arises from other DNA sequences in this sample as well. V usage is TRBV5-1 and J usage is TRBJ2-5; TRBD2 aligns across 13 bases. This CDR3 is built from 18 residues. Germline V gene lookup returns CDR1 SGHRS and CDR2 YFSETQ. Losses at the gene ends were 0 bases for V and 5 bases for J; bases not matched to a gene: 10. In DNA form, the CDR3 reads TGCGCCAGCAGCTTGGCCCGGACTAGCGGGAGAGCGGGGGAGACCCAGTACTTC. It is translated as CASSLARTSGRAGETQYF.

The genes are TRBV19 and TRBJ1-1, with D maybe TRBD1 (6 bases). V gave up 7 bases and J gave up 6 bases, with 15 bases separating them. Germline CDR1 and CDR2: LNHDA and SQIVND (reference sequence). The CDR3 consists of 13 residues. CDR3 in DNA: TGTGCCAGTAACACAGGGTTTCACCCTGAAGCTTTCTTT. Its protein product is CASNTGFHPEAFF.

This clone appeared once. In the same sample, other DNA sequences code for this CDR3. The chain carries TRBV5-1 and TRBJ1-3; a weak D match, TRBD1 (6 bases). The CDR3 consists of 16 residues. Deletions cut 0 bases from V and 1 base from J, with 11 bases between. The germline gives CDR1 SGHRS, CDR2 YFSETQ. This CDR3 reads CASSLGYRASGNTIYF. CDR3 nucleotide sequence: TGCGCCAGCAGCTTGGGCTACAGGGCTTCTGGAAACACCATATATTTT.

V usage is TRBV6-6 and J usage is TRBJ2-7; weak D call: TRBD1 (6 bases). The CDR3 has 14 amino acids. Trimming shortened V by 6 bases and J by 6 bases, and 18 bases separated the two germline ends. CDR1 is MNHNY, CDR2 SVGAGI, per germline (reference sequence). This CDR3 is CASSATGYPSEQYF. CDR3 in DNA: TGTGCCAGCAGCGCTACAGGGTACCCAAGCGAGCAGTACTTC.

This clone was counted once. The gene calls are TRBV18 and TRBJ1-2; TRBD1 is a possible D gene (6 bases). The CDR3 has 14 amino acids. Trimming stripped 1 base from V and 7 bases from J, with 13 bases between. CDR1 KGHSH and CDR2 LQKENI come from the germline V gene. The CDR3 reads CASSPQSGGSGYTF. The DNA of the CDR3 is TGTGCCAGCTCACCACAGTCCGGGGGCTCTGGCTACACCTTC.

The sample holds a few counts of this clone. V gene TRBV28 combines with J gene TRBJ2-2, with 10 bases that match TRBD1. With 5 bases clipped from V and 6 bases from J, the junction kept 9 bases outside the gene matches. The germline CDR1 and CDR2 sequences are MDHEN and SYDVKM. The CDR3 totals 16 residues. The CDR3 DNA is TGTGCCAGCAGTATTGGGGGACAGGGGAAATCCGGGGAGCTGTTTTTT. Translated: CASSIGGQGKSGELFF.

This chain connects TRBV6-6 to TRBJ1-4; the D is unclear. Trimming removed 2 bases from V and 8 bases from J, with 15 bases in between. Germline assignment: CDR1 MNHNY and CDR2 SVGAGI (reference sequence). The CDR3 is 15 residues long. CDR3 region: CASSYMSGGREKLFF. Here the CDR3 DNA reads TGTGCCAGCAGTTACATGAGTGGAGGCCGGGAAAAACTGTTTTTT.

The CDR3, as DNA: TGTGCCAGCCTGGGGACAGGAGTTTTCAAGCAGTACTTC. Translation: CASLGTGVFKQYF. This chain joins TRBV6-1 and TRBJ2-7; 8 bases align to TRBD1. Germline assignment: CDR1 MNHNS and CDR2 SASEGT. Unmatched junction bases numbered 11, after V lost 8 bases and J lost 8 bases. CDR3 length: 13 amino acids.

V usage is TRBV5-6 and J usage is TRBJ2-7; TRBD1 matches 9 bases. The CDR3 has 15 amino acids. Germline loops: CDR1 SGHDT, CDR2 YYEEEE. The V and J ends lost 4 bases and 2 bases, in that order; junction bases with no gene match: 7. The CDR3 reads CASSKGQGQTYEQYF. As DNA, the CDR3 is TGTGCCAGCAGCAAAGGACAGGGGCAAACCTACGAGCAGTACTTC.